This record looks at one T cell receptor (beta chain) sequence and its context. No quality values exist for individual bases; no much larger clone is one base distant. Sequencing relied on an Illumina NovaSeq 6000. TCR cDNA was synthesized by 5'RACE template switching, through which a universal primer site and unique molecular identifiers were introduced. Priming for cDNA synthesis came from both the TCR alpha and TCR beta constant segments. Library amplification involved two PCR steps, and the second step added sample barcodes and sequencing adapters. Libraries were sequenced on Illumina HiSeq 2500 (2x100 bp) or NovaSeq (2x150 bp). Regarding the original processing steps: MIGEC handled demultiplexing of reads and collapsing into UMI consensus sequences, while MiXCR performed V(D)J alignment. Clonotypes responding to the vaccine were identified with edgeR on replicate PBMC samples, with the criteria of FDR below 0.01 and a log2 fold change above 5 up to day 15. CD4 or CD8 identity was assigned to each bulk clonotype according to whether the clonotype was present at higher abundance in the sequenced CD4 repertoire or the sequenced CD8 repertoire. To estimate how each clone was distributed across memory phenotypes, clonotype frequencies in memory subsets were weighted by FACS-sorted cell numbers. The public reads were reprocessed in TCRdb via fastp at Q25 and MiXCR, keeping in-frame beta chains. Rows matching on CDR3 protein sequence are summarized as one entry with the most common DNA and genes. These V and J calls originate from TCRdb's pipeline instead of the authors' own analysis. The sample profile shows about 26,000 distinct CDR3 sequences; 4% to 5% of them were found once. The ten biggest clones cover 35% to 40% of the sample.

Including cysteine and phenylalanine, the CDR3 has 16 amino acids. Just CDR3 DNA is preserved here, 48 bases in frame from base 1. Sequences MNHEY (CDR1) and SVGAGI (CDR2) are obtained from the germline V gene. Trimming accounts for 6 bases at V and 8 bases at J, while the number of junction bases matched to no gene is 13. Interpreted using the paper, the treatment or condition label stands for: live attenuated yellow fever vaccine strain. PBMCs were isolated from peripheral blood using a standard Ficoll-Paque protocol. The RNeasy Micro Kit was used to extract RNA from sorted memory subsets. These data come from a study of T cells after yellow fever vaccination (dated by TCRdb to between 2018 and 2020). Context from the whole study: Memory subsets (EM, EMRA, CM and Tscm) were sorted on a BD FACS Aria III using CD3, CD45RA, CCR7 and CD95 staining. To track T-cell clones before and after primary and booster YFV17D yellow fever vaccination, bulk TCR alpha and beta repertoires were sequenced longitudinally. The SMART-Seq v4 Ultra Low Input RNA kit was used to prepare libraries from fractions with low cell numbers. Memory subsets were sorted on days 0, 15 and 45 and at 18 months after primary vaccination, and on days 0, 15 and 45 after the 30-year booster. Two healthy male donors, one aged 18 to 30 and one aged 30 to 39 years, were included in the cohort. Blood samples were taken at several timepoints before and after primary and secondary immunization, and bulk PBMC replicates and cell subsets were isolated.

Beyond this particular receptor, the publication reports: Compared with the primary T-cell response, the secondary T-cell response was faster but weaker, reaching its peak on day 5 rather than on day 15. Because abundant contaminating clonotypes from the bulk population could be contained in FACS-sorted repertoires, computational filtering was required. Only a couple of donors were included in the study, so the extent to which the findings can be generalized is limited. On day 0, almost all vaccine-responding clonotypes were below detection in the sorted memory subsets. A small share of clonotypes was detected in both CD4 and CD8 compartments, with the overlap likely arising from convergent recombination. After the booster, most of the clones that had expanded following primary vaccination were detected again (approximately 96% of CD4 and around 90% of CD8), which suggests that memory was broadly maintained.

The sample in question was PBMCs, either bulk or a sorted T-cell subset (CD4+, CD8+, memory, or dextramer-sorted; not recorded which), obtained on the day of the yellow fever booster vaccination. This sequence was found in a man between 18 and 29 years old who received the YFV17D yellow fever vaccine. The sequence joins TRBV6-5 to TRBJ1-4; TRBD1 agrees with 9 junctional bases. The CDR3 loop reads CASSLQGAGRQEKLFF. The DNA sequence reads TGTGCCAGCAGCCTACAGGGGGCCGGTAGACAGGAAAAACTGTTTTTT.